Listed here are 13 T cell receptor beta chains from one sample, sequenced in a study of shared clonotypes between healthy human individuals. The repertoire was sequenced with immunoSEQ multiplex PCR; TCRdb's copy has only in-frame clones and lacks some. The sample yields millions of clones, 85% to 95% seen once. The sequenced sample was naive CD4+ T cells sorted from blood. Described subset: CD45RA+ positively selected. Receptor source: a young man in good health.

The chain carries TRBV4-1 and TRBJ2-7; tentatively, D is TRBD1 (6 bases). CDR1 and CDR2 from the germline V gene are MGHRA and YSYEKL. V was shortened by 2 bases and J by 4 bases, with 9 bases between the two germline ends. This CDR3 has 13 residues. CDR3 sequence (DNA): TGCGCCAGCAGCCAAATCCAGGGGTACGAGCAGTACTTC. This gives the protein CASSQIQGYEQYF.

The chain uses TRBV19 and TRBJ1-5, with D perhaps matching TRBD1 (6 bases). From germline, CDR1 is LNHDA and CDR2 SQIVND (reference sequence). The CDR3 runs to 14 residues. V was shortened by 7 bases and J by 4 bases, with 14 bases between the two germline ends. The CDR3 DNA is TGTGCCAGTAAGGGGGGTATCGGGAATCAGCCCCAGCATTTT. It specifies CASKGGIGNQPQHF. The full variable domain, with the rest looked up from reference TRBV19 and TRBJ1-5, is DGGITQSPKYLFRKEGQNVTLSCEQNLNHDAMYWYRQDPGQGLRLIYYSQIVNDFQKGDIAEGYSVSREKKESFPLTVTSAQKNPTAFYLCASKGGIGNQPQHFGDGTRLSIL.

V is TRBV28 and J is TRBJ1-5; a possible D gene is TRBD1 (6 bases). V lost 7 bases, J lost 2 bases, and 18 bases lay in between. The germline CDR1 and CDR2 sequences are MDHEN and SYDVKM. This CDR3 spans 16 amino acids. The CDR3 sequence: CASTPRGRGGNQPQHF. As DNA, the CDR3 is TGTGCCAGCACTCCCAGGGGCAGGGGTGGCAATCAGCCCCAGCATTTT.

A note on this clone: Being one base from a much bigger clone, this may be a read error. In the same sample, other DNA sequences code for this CDR3. V is TRBV10-1 and J is TRBJ2-5, with a tentative D call TRBD2 (6 bases). The CDR3 contains 14 residues. Germline assignment: CDR1 WNHNN and CDR2 SYGVQD (reference sequence). V dropped 0 bases and J dropped 2 bases, with 7 bases sitting between them. CDR3 residues: CASSESAGQETQYF. The CDR3 coding sequence is TGCGCCAGCAGTGAGTCGGCGGGGCAAGAGACCCAGTACTTC.

The rearrangement uses TRBV20-1 and TRBJ1-3, with D maybe TRBD1 (6 bases). The V gene's germline CDR1 is DFQATT and CDR2 SNEGSKA (reference sequence). CDR3 size: 11 residues. Trimming removed 6 bases from V and 7 bases from J, with 10 bases in between. Here the CDR3 reads CSAVRGNTIYF. The CDR3 region has the DNA TGCAGTGCCGTTAGGGGGAACACCATATATTTT.

The chain recombines TRBV11-3 with TRBJ2-7, with 12 bases identical to TRBD1. With V trimmed by 5 bases and J by 2 bases, 4 bases remained unmatched. CDR1 and CDR2 from the germline V gene are SGHNT and YENEEA. CDR3 length: 15 amino acids. The CDR3 is CASSPGTGGAYEQYF. The CDR3 nucleotides read TGTGCCAGCAGCCCCGGGACAGGGGGCGCCTACGAGCAGTACTTC.

This CDR3 is CASSLVHDRQTSGNEQFF. The CDR3 nucleotides read TGCGCCAGCAGCTTAGTTCATGACCGCCAGACTAGCGGCAATGAGCAGTTCTTC. The rearrangement joins TRBV5-1 to TRBJ2-1; TRBD2 agrees at 9 bases. V shed 2 bases and J 6 bases; nucleotides not matched to a gene: 15. CDR3 length equals 18 residues. Germline V gene lookup returns CDR1 SGHRS and CDR2 YFSETQ.

This chain links TRBV29-1 with TRBJ2-5; D perhaps matches TRBD2 (6 bases). The germline V and J ends were trimmed by 3 bases and 6 bases, with 11 bases remaining between them. CDR1 is SQVTM and CDR2 is ANQGSEA in the germline V gene. The CDR3 spans 12 residues. This CDR3 reads CSVDGGTQTQYF. CDR3 DNA: TGCAGCGTTGATGGGGGGACGCAGACCCAGTACTTC.

Worth noting for this clone: A read error may be the cause here, since a much bigger clone is one base away. Other DNA sequences in this specimen translate into the identical CDR3. This rearrangement joins TRBV7-2 to TRBJ2-5; the D gene is possibly TRBD2 (5 bases). The CDR3 is 13 amino acids. Germline V gene data show CDR1 as SGHTA and CDR2 as FQGNSA. The V gene lost 1 base and the J gene lost 14 bases, with 17 bases spanning the gap. The CDR3 region is CASSLERAYEQYF. CDR3 DNA sequence: TGTGCCAGCAGCTTAGAGAGGGCCTACGAGCAATACTTC.

This clone was counted a single time. The V gene is TRBV9, the J gene TRBJ2-3, with 9 bases aligning to TRBD2. CDR1 SGDLS and CDR2 YYNGEE come from the germline V gene. The J segment lost 1 base and the V segment lost 0 bases, leaving 6 bases of the junction unmatched. The CDR3 sequence is 17 residues long. The CDR3 DNA follows: TGTGCCAGCAGCGTAGGGGGGACTAGCATTGGCACAGATACGCAGTATTTT. Its translation: CASSVGGTSIGTDTQYF.

The CDR3 protein is CASGRGQGNEKLFF. Written as DNA, the CDR3 is TGTGCCAGCGGGAGGGGACAGGGGAATGAAAAACTGTTTTTT. V is TRBV25-1 and J is TRBJ1-4; 10 bases match TRBD1. The CDR3 is 14 amino acids. Per the germline V gene, CDR1 is MGHDK and CDR2 is SYGVNS. V lost 8 bases and J lost 5; bases outside the gene matches: 5.

V and J are TRBV4-1 and TRBJ2-2; TRBD2 agrees at 9 bases. Unmatched junction bases numbered 7, after V lost 1 base and J lost 7 bases. Germline loops: CDR1 MGHRA, CDR2 YSYEKL. The CDR3 sequence is 16 residues long. DNA of the CDR3: TGCGCCAGCAGCCAAGGGTATGGGACTAGCAGCGGGGAGCTGTTTTTT. As protein: CASSQGYGTSSGELFF.

V is TRBV5-1 and J is TRBJ2-5, with D possibly called TRBD1 or TRBD2 (6 bases each). Trimming cost V 7 bases and J 5 bases, with 21 bases left between them. The length of the CDR3 is 15 residues. CDR1 is SGHRS, CDR2 YFSETQ, per germline. CDR3 sequence reads: CASGLTGSIGETQYF. CDR3 in DNA: TGCGCCAGCGGACTAACAGGGTCAATTGGGGAGACCCAGTACTTC.